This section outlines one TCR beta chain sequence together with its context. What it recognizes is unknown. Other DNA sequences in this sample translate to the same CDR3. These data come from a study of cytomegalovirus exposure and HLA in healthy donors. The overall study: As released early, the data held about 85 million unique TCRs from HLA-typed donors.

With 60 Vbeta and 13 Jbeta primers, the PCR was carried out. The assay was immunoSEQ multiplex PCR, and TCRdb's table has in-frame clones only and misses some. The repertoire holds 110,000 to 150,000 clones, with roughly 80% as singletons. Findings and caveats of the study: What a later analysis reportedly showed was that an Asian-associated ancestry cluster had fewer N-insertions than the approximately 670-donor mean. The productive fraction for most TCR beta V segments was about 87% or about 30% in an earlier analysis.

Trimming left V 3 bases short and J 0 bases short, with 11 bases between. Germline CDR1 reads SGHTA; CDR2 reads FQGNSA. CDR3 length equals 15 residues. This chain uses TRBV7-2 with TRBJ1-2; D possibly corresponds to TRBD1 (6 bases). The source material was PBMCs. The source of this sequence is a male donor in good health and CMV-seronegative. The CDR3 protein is CASSLDSQANYGYTF. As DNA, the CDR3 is TGTGCCAGCAGCTTGGACAGCCAAGCTAACTATGGCTACACCTTC.